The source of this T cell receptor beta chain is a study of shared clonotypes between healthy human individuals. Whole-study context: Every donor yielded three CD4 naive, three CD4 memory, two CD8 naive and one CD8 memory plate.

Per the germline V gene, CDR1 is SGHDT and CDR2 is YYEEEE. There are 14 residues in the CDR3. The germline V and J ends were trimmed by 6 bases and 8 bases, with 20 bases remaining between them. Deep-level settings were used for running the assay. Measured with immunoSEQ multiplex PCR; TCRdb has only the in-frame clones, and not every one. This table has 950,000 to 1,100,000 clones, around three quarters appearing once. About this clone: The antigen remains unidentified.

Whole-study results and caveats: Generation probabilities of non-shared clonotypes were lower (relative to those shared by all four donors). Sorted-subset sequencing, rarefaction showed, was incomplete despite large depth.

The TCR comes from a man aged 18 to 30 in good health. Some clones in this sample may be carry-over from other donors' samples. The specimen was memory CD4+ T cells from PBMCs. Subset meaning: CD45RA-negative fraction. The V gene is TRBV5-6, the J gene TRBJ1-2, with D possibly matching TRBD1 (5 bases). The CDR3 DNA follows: TGTGCCAGCACCCCTAGGGGACGAAAGGAAGGCTACACCTTC. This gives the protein CASTPRGRKEGYTF.